What follows is one T cell receptor (beta chain) and its context. Its antigen is as yet unknown. Per the germline V gene, CDR1 is SGHNT and CDR2 is YENEEA. The CDR3 covers 15 residues. J lost 0 bases, V lost 2 bases, and 3 bases had no gene match. The data are from a study of OX40 agonist ivuxolimab in advanced cancers. Study-wide background: It was ivuxolimab, an agonistic anti-OX40 (CD134) antibody, that patients were treated with.

Produced via immunoSEQ multiplex PCR; TCRdb's table is partial and in-frame only. The data contain fewer than 65,000 clones, roughly 85% of them singletons. Whole-study findings and limits: At doses 0.1 to 3.0 mg/kg, CD4+ and CD8+ clones expanded.

This clonotype was obtained from an adult with an advanced solid tumor such as melanoma, head and neck, liver or kidney cancer. This sample comprised CD4+ or CD8+ T cells sorted from blood, obtained in a trial of the OX40 agonist ivuxolimab. V and J are TRBV11-3 and TRBJ2-7; 8 nucleotides align to TRBD2. CDR3 sequence reads: CASSLITSGSYEQYF. The CDR3 coding sequence is TGTGCCAGCAGCTTAATAACTAGCGGCTCCTACGAGCAGTACTTC.